The clone carrying this T cell receptor (beta chain) was detected many times. The antigen is not known. The data stem from a study of prognosis after radiotherapy for stage I lung cancer. Across the study: The enrollment of patients with stage I non-small cell lung cancer occurred between April 2018 and 2019. Newly diagnosed primary stage I lung tumors were found in fourteen patients, while oligometastatic NSCLC after surgical resection of the primary tumor was found in several. Delivery of radiotherapy was by SBRT in 3 to 5 fractions at a biologically effective dose of at least 100 Gy.

Genomic DNA yielded TCR beta CDR3, amplified by two-round multiplex PCR. The use of primers specific to each TRBV and TRBJ gene characterized first-round PCR. From the multiplex PCR reads, TCRdb called clonotypes with MiXCR, one entry per CDR3 protein. The sample has about 19,000 distinct CDR3 sequences, about 50% seen once; the top ten hold over 25%. Germline CDR1 reads LGHDT; CDR2 reads YNNKEL (reference sequence). V was shortened by 2 bases and J by 0 bases, with 10 bases between the two germline ends. This CDR3 contains 16 residues. Study results and caveats: The tumor specificity of expanded TCR clones remained undetermined.

The sequence came from a donor aged 50 or older with non-small cell lung cancer. The chain uses TRBV3-1 and TRBJ1-4; no firm D call. Here the sequenced sample was PBMCs, taken before or after stereotactic body radiation therapy (not recorded which). CDR3 in DNA: TGTGCCAGCAGCCAATCAGGACGGTCAACTAATGAAAAACTGTTTTTT. Its protein is CASSQSGRSTNEKLFF.